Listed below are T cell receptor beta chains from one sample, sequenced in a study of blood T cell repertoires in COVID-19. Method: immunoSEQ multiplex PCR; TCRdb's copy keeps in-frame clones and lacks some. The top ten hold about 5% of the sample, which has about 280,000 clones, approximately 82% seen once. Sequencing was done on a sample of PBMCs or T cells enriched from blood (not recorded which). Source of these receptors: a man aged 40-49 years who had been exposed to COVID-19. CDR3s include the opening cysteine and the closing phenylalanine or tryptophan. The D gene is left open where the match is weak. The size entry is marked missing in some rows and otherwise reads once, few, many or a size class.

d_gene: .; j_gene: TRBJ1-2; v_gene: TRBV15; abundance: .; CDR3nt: TGTGCCACCAGCAGAGACCAAGAAGGGAGGTATGGCTACACCTTC; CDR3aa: CATSRDQEGRYGYTF
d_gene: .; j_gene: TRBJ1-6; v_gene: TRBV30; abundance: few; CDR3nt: TGTGCCTGGATCCCAAAGGGAGCCTATAATTCACCCCTCCACTTT; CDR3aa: CAWIPKGAYNSPLHF
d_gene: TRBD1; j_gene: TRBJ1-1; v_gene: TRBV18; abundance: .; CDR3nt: TGTGCCAGCTCATTCGGGACAGTTGATCGCACTGAAGCTTTCTTT; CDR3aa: CASSFGTVDRTEAFF
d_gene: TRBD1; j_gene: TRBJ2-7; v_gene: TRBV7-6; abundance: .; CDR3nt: TGTGCCAGCAGCTCCGGGACAGGGGGCTACGAGCAGTACTTC; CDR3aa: CASSSGTGGYEQYF
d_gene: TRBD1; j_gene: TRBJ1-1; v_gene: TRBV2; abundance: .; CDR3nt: TGTGCCAGCCGGACAGGGCTTCAGGAAGCTTTCTTT; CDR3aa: CASRTGLQEAFF
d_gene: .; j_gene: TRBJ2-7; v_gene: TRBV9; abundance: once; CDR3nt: TGTGCCAGCAGCGTAGCTCCCGGACAGATTTCCAACGAGCAGTACTTC; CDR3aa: CASSVAPGQISNEQYF
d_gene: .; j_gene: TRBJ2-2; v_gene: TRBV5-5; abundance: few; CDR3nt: TGTGCCAGCAGCTTGATAGCGACGAACACCGGGGAGCTGTTTTTT; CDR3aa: CASSLIATNTGELFF
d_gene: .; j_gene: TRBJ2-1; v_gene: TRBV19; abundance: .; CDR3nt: TGTGCCAGTAGTCTCGTAAGGGGTGAGCAGTTCTTC; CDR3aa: CASSLVRGEQFF
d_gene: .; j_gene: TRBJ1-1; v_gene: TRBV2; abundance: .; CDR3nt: TGTGCCAGCTACCCTCGCCAGGGTCTGAACACTGAAGCTTTCTTT; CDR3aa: CASYPRQGLNTEAFF
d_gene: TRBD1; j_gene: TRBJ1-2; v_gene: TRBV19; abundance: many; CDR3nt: TGTGCCAGTACCCCAGGGGCAGGGGGCAACTATGGCTACACCTTC; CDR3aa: CASTPGAGGNYGYTF
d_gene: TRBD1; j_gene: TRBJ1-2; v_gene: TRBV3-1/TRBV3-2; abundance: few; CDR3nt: TGTGCCAGCAGCCAAGGCTCAGGGGGCAGGTATGGCTACACCTTC; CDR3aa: CASSQGSGGRYGYTF
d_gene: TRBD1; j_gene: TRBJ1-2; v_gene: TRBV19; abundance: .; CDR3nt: TGTGCCAGTAGCCACACCCCAGGGGGCGAGTATGGCTACACCTTC; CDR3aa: CASSHTPGGEYGYTF
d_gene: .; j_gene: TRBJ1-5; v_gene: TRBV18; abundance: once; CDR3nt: TGTGCCAGCTCACGGACCAGGGATTCCAATCAGCCCCAGCATTTT; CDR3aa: CASSRTRDSNQPQHF
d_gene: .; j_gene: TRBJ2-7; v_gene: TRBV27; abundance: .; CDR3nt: TGTGCCAGCAGTTCACCCCCTGTTATGGGGGGCTCCTACGAGCAGTACTTC; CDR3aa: CASSSPPVMGGSYEQYF
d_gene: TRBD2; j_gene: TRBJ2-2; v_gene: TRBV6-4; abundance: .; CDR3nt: TGTGCCACCGGGGGGGGCTCCCAGAACACCGGGGAGCTGTTTTTT; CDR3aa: CATGGGSQNTGELFF
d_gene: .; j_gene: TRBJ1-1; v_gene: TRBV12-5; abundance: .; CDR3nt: TGTGCTAGTGGTACAGGGTTGAACACTGAAGCTTTCTTT; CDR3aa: CASGTGLNTEAFF
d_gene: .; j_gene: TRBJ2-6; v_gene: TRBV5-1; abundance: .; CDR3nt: TGCGCCAGCAGAGCAGGGGTTGGGGCCAACGTCCTGACTTTC; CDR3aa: CASRAGVGANVLTF